What follows are 27 T cell receptor beta chains derived from one specimen sequenced in a study of response to subunit inactivated influenza vaccine. TCRdb recomputed calls from the RT-PCR reads with MiXCR, one row per CDR3 protein. The sample yields roughly 500,000 distinct CDR3 sequences, approximately 15% seen once. Source: CD4+ T cells sorted from PBMCs, taken around 25 months after vaccination. The receptors come from a man aged 45 to 75 who received an inactivated influenza vaccine.

This sequence joins TRBV12-3 or TRBV12-4 and TRBJ1-1; the D gene is possibly TRBD1 (5 bases). Trimming shortened V by 4 bases and J by 1 base, and 13 bases separated the two germline ends. The CDR3 runs to 15 residues. The CDR3 loop is CASSSRGLGNTEAFF. The CDR3 nucleotides are TGTGCCAGCAGTTCTCGGGGGTTAGGGAACACTGAAGCTTTCTTT.

The V and J genes are TRBV5-1 and TRBJ2-5; D might be TRBD1 (6 bases). Deletions cut 0 bases from V and 5 bases from J, with 14 bases between. This CDR3 has 15 amino acids. From germline, CDR1 is SGHRS and CDR2 YFSETQ. The CDR3 DNA is TGCGCCAGCAGCTTGGAGTCAGGGGTTGTGGAGACCCAGTACTTC. This encodes CASSLESGVVETQYF.

J is TRBJ2-3 and V is TRBV4-2; D not certain. The germline CDR1 and CDR2 sequences are LGHNA and YNFKEQ. The V gene lost 1 base and the J gene lost 4 bases, with 12 bases spanning the gap. There are 15 residues in the CDR3. The chain's CDR3 is CASSQVQTSSDTQYF. As DNA, the CDR3 is TGTGCCAGCAGCCAAGTTCAGACCTCCTCAGATACGCAGTATTTT.

The table lists this clonotype with many counts. The V and J genes are TRBV29-1 and TRBJ2-2, with 13 positions matching TRBD2. V shed 7 bases, J shed 5 bases, and the junction held 13 bases outside the gene matches. The V gene's germline CDR1 is SQVTM and CDR2 ANQGSEA. The CDR3 has 17 residues. CDR3 region: CSAAGLAGRFRTGELFF. In nucleotides, the CDR3 is TGCAGCGCCGCGGGACTAGCGGGACGATTTCGAACCGGGGAGCTGTTTTTT.

This clonotype was recorded once. Sequence at one end of the junction differs from germline and may be a read error. The V gene is TRBV12-3 or TRBV12-4, the J gene TRBJ1-5; 9 nucleotides agree with TRBD1. The CDR3 has 18 residues. The CDR3 sequence is CAGSPLTGGLISNQPQHF. The CDR3 DNA is TGTGCCGGCAGTCCCTTGACAGGGGGTTTAATTAGCAATCAGCCCCAGCATTTT.

This chain links TRBV7-2 with TRBJ1-5; tentative D call: TRBD1 (6 bases). V was clipped by 5 bases and J by 9 bases, with 17 bases between them. Germline CDR1 reads SGHTA; CDR2 reads FQGNSA. CDR3 length: 14 amino acids. CDR3 residues: CASSRTVMEGPQHF. The CDR3 bases are TGTGCCAGCAGCAGGACAGTAATGGAAGGGCCCCAGCATTTT.

This clonotype was counted many times. The V and J genes are TRBV5-6 and TRBJ1-3, with D unclear. Trimming removed 4 bases from V and 4 bases from J, with 15 bases in between. The CDR3 covers 15 residues. Germline loops: CDR1 SGHDT, CDR2 YYEEEE. CDR3 in amino acids: CASSDPEGLGNTIYF. The CDR3 DNA follows: TGTGCCAGCAGCGACCCCGAGGGCCTGGGAAACACCATATATTTT. The whole variable domain, remainder taken from reference TRBV5-6 and TRBJ1-3, is DAGVTQSPTHLIKTRGQQVTLRCSPKSGHDTVSWYQQALGQGPQFIFQYYEEEERQRGNFPDRFSGHQFPNYSSELNVNALLLGDSALYLCASSDPEGLGNTIYFGEGSWLTVV.

This clonotype was seen only a few times. The genes are TRBV29-1 and TRBJ1-4; 8 bases are shared with TRBD1. The CDR3 totals 14 residues. Looked up from germline, CDR1 is SQVTM and CDR2 is ANQGSEA. V lost 6 bases, J lost 7 bases, and 10 bases stayed unmatched. The CDR3 here is CSVLNRGIGEKLFF. CDR3 bases: TGCAGCGTCCTAAACAGGGGGATTGGTGAAAAACTGTTTTTT.

This clonotype appeared a few times. V usage is TRBV4-2 and J usage is TRBJ2-7, with D uncertain. The CDR3 is made up of 16 amino acids. Germline CDR1 reads LGHNA; CDR2 reads YNFKEQ. V lost 1 base and J 4 bases, leaving 17 bases between the germline ends. The CDR3 region has the DNA TGTGCCAGCAGCCAAGGGGTGGGGTTTGCAGATTACGAGCAGTACTTC. The encoded protein is CASSQGVGFADYEQYF.

This clonotype was picked up a small number of times. The gene calls are TRBV2 and TRBJ2-7; D not certain. The V and J ends lost 4 bases and 6 bases respectively, with 7 bases between them. Germline assignment: CDR1 SNHLY and CDR2 FYNNEI. The CDR3 spans 11 residues. The CDR3 here is CASSAPGEQYF. DNA for the CDR3: TGTGCCAGCAGTGCCCCAGGCGAGCAGTACTTC.

This clonotype turned up a few times. V is TRBV11-1 and J is TRBJ2-1; D is ambiguous. Trimming left V 3 bases short and J 8 bases short, with 11 bases between. CDR1 is SGHAT and CDR2 is FQDESV in the germline V gene (reference sequence). CDR3 length: 13 residues. The CDR3 DNA sequence: TGTGCCAGCAGCTTCCTAAGGGTGGATGAGCAGTTCTTC. Its translation is CASSFLRVDEQFF.

This clonotype was seen more than once but under ten times. The chain joins TRBV9 to TRBJ2-7; D is tentatively TRBD1 or TRBD2 (6 bases each). CDR3 length: 15 residues. Germline values: CDR1 SGDLS, CDR2 YYNGEE. V was clipped by 6 bases and J by 2 bases, with 18 bases between them. As DNA, the CDR3 is TGTGCCAGCAAAGACTCTTGGGGGGCTCCCTACGAGCAGTACTTC. Translation: CASKDSWGAPYEQYF.

This clonotype has more than one count but fewer than ten. V is TRBV2 and J is TRBJ2-1; D gene uncertain. Germline values: CDR1 SNHLY, CDR2 FYNNEI. The ends were cut back, 7 bases at V and 0 bases at J, with 16 bases in the middle. The CDR3 runs to 16 residues. CDR3 DNA sequence: TGTGCCAGCACAGGCTTGGCGGTAAGCTCCTACAATGAGCAGTTCTTC. The encoded protein is CASTGLAVSSYNEQFF.

V and J are TRBV9 and TRBJ2-1, with D perhaps being TRBD1 or TRBD2 (5 bases each). The CDR3 sequence is 14 residues long. Trimming took off 4 bases at V and 4 bases at J, with 12 bases between the two ends. Germline V gives CDR1 SGDLS, CDR2 YYNGEE. The CDR3 sequence is CASSRGTEYNEQFF. The CDR3 DNA is TGTGCCAGCAGCCGAGGGACGGAATACAATGAGCAGTTCTTC.

Only a few counts were recorded for this clonotype. The chain combines TRBV6-6 with TRBJ2-5; the D gene is possibly TRBD1 (5 bases). The germline V gene has CDR1 MNHNY and CDR2 SVGAGI (reference sequence). This CDR3 is 13 amino acids long. Trimming left V 6 bases short and J 4 bases short, with 12 bases between. The CDR3 bases are TGTGCCAGCAGACTTACAGGACGAGAGACCCAGTACTTC. This encodes CASRLTGRETQYF.

This clonotype was found a few times. The V gene is TRBV6-2 or TRBV6-3, the J gene TRBJ2-1; 12 nucleotides line up with TRBD2. The germline gives CDR1 MNHEY, CDR2 SVGEGT. There are 15 residues in the CDR3. J was trimmed by 7 bases and V by 7 bases; bases with no gene match: 8. CDR3: CASTLAGGQVNEQFF. The CDR3 DNA follows: TGTGCCAGCACCCTAGCGGGGGGGCAAGTTAATGAGCAGTTCTTC.

The V gene is TRBV4-2, the J gene TRBJ2-1; possibly TRBD1 for D (5 bases). In germline, CDR1 is LGHNA, CDR2 YNFKEQ. This CDR3 has 13 residues. V gave up 5 bases and J gave up 7 bases, with 12 bases separating them. Here the CDR3 reads CASSGARWNEQFF. CDR3 DNA sequence: TGTGCCAGCAGCGGGGCCCGTTGGAATGAGCAGTTCTTC.

This clonotype was picked up a small number of times. The chain joins TRBV12-3 or TRBV12-4 to TRBJ1-2; TRBD1 aligns across 8 bases. V lost 5 bases to trimming and J lost 8 bases; unmatched junction nucleotides: 4. The CDR3 is 12 residues long. CDR3 DNA: TGTGCCAGCAGTCAGGGGGCAGGGGGCTACACCTTC. Amino acid sequence: CASSQGAGGYTF.

J is TRBJ2-3 and V is TRBV4-3, with a weak D call TRBD1 (5 bases). This CDR3 region has 16 residues. Trimming removed 0 bases at V and 0 bases at J, with 10 bases between. The germline gives CDR1 LGHNA, CDR2 YSLEER. CDR3 DNA: TGCGCCAGCAGCCAAGATCAGGGATTTAGCACAGATACGCAGTATTTT. Translating gives CASSQDQGFSTDTQYF.

The chain is built from TRBV19 and TRBJ2-2, with D uncertain. The V end was cut by 5 bases, the J end by 1 base, with 8 bases between. CDR3 length: 14 residues. The germline V gene has CDR1 LNHDA and CDR2 SQIVND (reference sequence). In DNA, the CDR3 is TGTGCCAGTAGTCGGCAGTTGAACACCGGGGAGCTGTTTTTT. Protein sequence: CASSRQLNTGELFF.

The CDR3: CASTLGGQLNEQFF. The CDR3 region has the DNA TGCGCCAGCACCCTCGGGGGGCAACTGAATGAGCAGTTCTTC. The V gene is TRBV5-1, the J gene TRBJ2-1, with a weak D call TRBD2 (7 bases). Per germline, CDR1 SGHRS and CDR2 YFSETQ. V gave up 6 bases and J gave up 7 bases, with 17 bases separating them. The CDR3 is 14 amino acids.

The chain recombines TRBV11-2 with TRBJ2-3; the D gene is possibly TRBD2 (6 bases). Trimming took 5 bases from V and 5 from J, leaving 17 bases between them. In germline, CDR1 is SGHAT, CDR2 FQNNGV. This CDR3 has 15 residues. The CDR3 is CASSALAGRGDTQYF. CDR3 nucleotides: TGTGCCAGCAGCGCCCTGGCGGGACGAGGAGATACGCAGTATTTT.

This clonotype was seen more than once but under ten times. The V gene is TRBV11-1, the J gene TRBJ1-6; unclear D gene. CDR1 is SGHAT and CDR2 is FQDESV in the germline V gene (reference sequence). This CDR3 has 18 amino acids. V dropped 4 bases and J dropped 4 bases, with 20 bases sitting between them. CDR3 protein: CASSSSSRGADYNSPLHF. CDR3 nucleotides: TGTGCCAGCAGCTCCTCCTCGCGGGGTGCCGATTATAATTCACCCCTCCACTTT. The full variable domain, with the rest looked up from reference TRBV11-1 and TRBJ1-6, is EAEVAQSPRYKITEKSQAVAFWCDPISGHATLYWYRQILGQGPELLVQFQDESVVDDSQLPKDRFSAERLKGVDSTLKIQPAELGDSAMYLCASSSSSRGADYNSPLHFGNGTRLTVT.

This clonotype was seen at least ten times. The chain links TRBV7-2 to TRBJ1-2, with 7 bases identical to TRBD1. The CDR3 loop spans 13 amino acids. The J segment lost 5 bases and the V segment lost 5 bases, leaving 5 bases of the junction unmatched. Germline lookup yields CDR1 SGHTA and CDR2 FQGNSA. CDR3 bases: TGTGCCAGCAGCCTTGACAGGGTTTATGGCTACACCTTC. This sequence encodes CASSLDRVYGYTF. Complete variable domain (other parts from reference TRBV7-2 and TRBJ1-2): GAGVSQSPSNKVTEKGKDVELRCDPISGHTALYWYRQSLGQGLEFLIYFQGNSAPDKSGLPSDRFSAERTGGSVSTLTIQRTQQEDSAVYLCASSLDRVYGYTFGSGTRLTVV.

This clonotype was detected ten times or more. The rearrangement links TRBV29-1 to TRBJ2-2; D assignment may be TRBD1 or TRBD2 (5 bases each). This CDR3 has 13 amino acids. V was pared by 6 bases and J by 6 bases, with 14 bases between. Germline lookup yields CDR1 SQVTM and CDR2 ANQGSEA. CDR3 sequence reads: CSVARGLPGELFF. CDR3 DNA: TGCAGCGTGGCCCGGGGCCTTCCCGGGGAGCTGTTTTTT.

This clonotype has just a few counts. This chain joins TRBV29-1 and TRBJ1-2; D unclear. V lost 3 bases, J lost 8 bases, and 10 bases lay in between. This CDR3 comprises 11 residues. Germline loops: CDR1 SQVTM, CDR2 ANQGSEA. Here the CDR3 reads CSVDGGEGYTF. DNA of the CDR3: TGCAGCGTTGATGGCGGAGAAGGCTACACCTTC.

This clonotype was seen a handful of times. This chain joins TRBV27 and TRBJ2-7; D is possibly TRBD1 (6 bases). CDR3 length equals 13 residues. Germline values: CDR1 MNHEY, CDR2 SMNVEV (reference sequence). Between the trimmed V and J ends, which lost 1 base and 6 bases, there was a span of 10 bases. CDR3 in DNA: TGTGCCAGCAGTTTATACAGGGCTGGCGAGCAGTACTTC. This encodes CASSLYRAGEQYF.